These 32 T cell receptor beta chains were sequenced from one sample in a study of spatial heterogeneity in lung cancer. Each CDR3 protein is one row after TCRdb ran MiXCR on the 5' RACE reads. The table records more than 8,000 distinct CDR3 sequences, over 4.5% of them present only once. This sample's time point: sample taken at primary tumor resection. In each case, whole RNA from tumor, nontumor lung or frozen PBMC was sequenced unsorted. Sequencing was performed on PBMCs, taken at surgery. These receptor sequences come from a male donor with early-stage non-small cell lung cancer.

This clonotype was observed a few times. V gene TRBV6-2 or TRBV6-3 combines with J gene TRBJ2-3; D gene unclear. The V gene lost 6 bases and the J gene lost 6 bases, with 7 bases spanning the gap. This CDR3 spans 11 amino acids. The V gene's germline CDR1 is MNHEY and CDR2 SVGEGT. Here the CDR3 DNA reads TGTGCCAGCAGCCGCGCCGATACGCAGTATTTT. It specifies CASSRADTQYF.

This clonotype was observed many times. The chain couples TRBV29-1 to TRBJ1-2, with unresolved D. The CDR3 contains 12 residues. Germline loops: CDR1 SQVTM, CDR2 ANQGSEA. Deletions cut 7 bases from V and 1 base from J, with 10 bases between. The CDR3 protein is CSARTDNYGYTF. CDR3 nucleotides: TGCAGCGCGCGGACGGATAACTATGGCTACACCTTC. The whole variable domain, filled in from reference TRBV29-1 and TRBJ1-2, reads SAVISQKPSRDICQRGTSLTIQCQVDSQVTMMFWYRQQPGQSLTLIATANQGSEATYESGFVIDKFPISRPNLTFSTLTVSNMSPEDSSIYLCSARTDNYGYTFGSGTRLTVV.

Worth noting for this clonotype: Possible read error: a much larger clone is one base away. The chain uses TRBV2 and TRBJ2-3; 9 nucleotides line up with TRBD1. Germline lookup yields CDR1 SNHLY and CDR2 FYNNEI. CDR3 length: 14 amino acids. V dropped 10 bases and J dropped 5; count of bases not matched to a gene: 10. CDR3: CANPGTGIVDTQYF. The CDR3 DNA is TGTGCCAATCCCGGGACAGGGATTGTAGATACGCAGTATTTT.

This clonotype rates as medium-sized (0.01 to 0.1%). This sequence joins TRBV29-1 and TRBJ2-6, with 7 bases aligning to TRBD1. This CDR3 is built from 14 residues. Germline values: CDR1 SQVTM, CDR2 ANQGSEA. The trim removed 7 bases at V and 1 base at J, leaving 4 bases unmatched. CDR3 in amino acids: CSAAQGSGANVLTF. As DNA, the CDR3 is TGCAGCGCCGCACAGGGGTCTGGGGCCAACGTCCTGACTTTC.

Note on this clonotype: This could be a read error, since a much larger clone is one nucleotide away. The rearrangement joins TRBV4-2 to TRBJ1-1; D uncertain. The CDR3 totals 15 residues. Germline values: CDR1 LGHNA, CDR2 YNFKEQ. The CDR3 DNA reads TGTGTCAGCAGCCGAGAAGTGGGGTTCGGCACTGAAGCTTTCTTT. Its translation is CVSSREVGFGTEAFF.

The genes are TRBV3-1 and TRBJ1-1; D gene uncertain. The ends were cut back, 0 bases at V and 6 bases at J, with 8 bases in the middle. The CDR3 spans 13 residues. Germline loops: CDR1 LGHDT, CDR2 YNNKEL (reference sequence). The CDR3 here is CASSQDGGAEAFF. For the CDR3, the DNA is TGTGCCAGCAGCCAAGACGGTGGGGCTGAAGCTTTCTTT.

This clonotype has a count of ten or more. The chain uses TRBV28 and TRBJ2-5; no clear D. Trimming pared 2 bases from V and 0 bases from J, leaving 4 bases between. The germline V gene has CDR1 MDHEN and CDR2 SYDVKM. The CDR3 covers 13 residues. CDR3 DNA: TGTGCCAGCAGTTTAATCCACCAAGAGACCCAGTACTTC. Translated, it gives CASSLIHQETQYF.

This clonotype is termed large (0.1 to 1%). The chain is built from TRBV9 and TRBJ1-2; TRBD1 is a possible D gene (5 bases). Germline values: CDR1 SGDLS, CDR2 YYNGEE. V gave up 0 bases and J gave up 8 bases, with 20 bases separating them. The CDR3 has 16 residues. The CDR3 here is CASSVEDTNAPGGYTF. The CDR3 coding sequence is TGTGCCAGCAGCGTAGAGGACACGAATGCCCCTGGGGGCTACACCTTC.

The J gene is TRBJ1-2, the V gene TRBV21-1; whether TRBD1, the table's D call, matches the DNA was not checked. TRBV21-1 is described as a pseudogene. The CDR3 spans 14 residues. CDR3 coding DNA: TGTGCCAGCAGCAAAAGACAGGTTCTCTATGGCTACACCTTC. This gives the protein CASSKRQVLYGYTF.

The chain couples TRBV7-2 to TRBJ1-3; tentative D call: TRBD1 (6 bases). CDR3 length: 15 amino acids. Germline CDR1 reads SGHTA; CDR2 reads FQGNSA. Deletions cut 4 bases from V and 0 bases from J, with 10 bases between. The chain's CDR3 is CASSSTGISGNTIYF. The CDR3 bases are TGTGCCAGCAGCTCGACAGGCATCTCTGGAAACACCATATATTTT.

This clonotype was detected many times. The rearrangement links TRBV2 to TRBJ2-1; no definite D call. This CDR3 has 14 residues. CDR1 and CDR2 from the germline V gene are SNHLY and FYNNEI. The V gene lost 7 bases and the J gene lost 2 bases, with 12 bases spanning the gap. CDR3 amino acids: CASIVVGTYNEQFF. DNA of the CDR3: TGTGCCAGCATAGTAGTGGGTACCTACAATGAGCAGTTCTTC. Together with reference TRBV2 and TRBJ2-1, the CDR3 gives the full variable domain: EPEVTQTPSHQVTQMGQEVILRCVPISNHLYFYWYRQILGQKVEFLVSFYNNEISEKSEIFDDQFSVERPDGSNFTLKIRSTKLEDSAMYFCASIVVGTYNEQFFGPGTRLTVL.

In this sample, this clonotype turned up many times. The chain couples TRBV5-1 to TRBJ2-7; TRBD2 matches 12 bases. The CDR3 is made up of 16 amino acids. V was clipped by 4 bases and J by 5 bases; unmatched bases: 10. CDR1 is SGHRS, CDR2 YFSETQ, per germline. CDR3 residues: CASSPGTSGFRDEQYF. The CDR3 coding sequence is TGCGCCAGCAGCCCCGGGACTAGCGGGTTCCGCGACGAGCAGTACTTC.

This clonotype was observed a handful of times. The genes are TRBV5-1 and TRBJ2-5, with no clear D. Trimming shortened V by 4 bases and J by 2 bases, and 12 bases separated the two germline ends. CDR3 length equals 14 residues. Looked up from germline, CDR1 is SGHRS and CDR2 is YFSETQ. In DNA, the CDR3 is TGCGCCAGCAGCAACCCGACCTCACAAGAGACCCAGTACTTC. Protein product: CASSNPTSQETQYF.

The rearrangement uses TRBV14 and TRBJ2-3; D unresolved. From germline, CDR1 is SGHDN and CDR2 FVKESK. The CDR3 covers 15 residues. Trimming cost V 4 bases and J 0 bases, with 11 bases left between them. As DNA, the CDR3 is TGTGCCAGCAGCCGGAACCCCCGAAGCACAGATACGCAGTATTTT. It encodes CASSRNPRSTDTQYF.

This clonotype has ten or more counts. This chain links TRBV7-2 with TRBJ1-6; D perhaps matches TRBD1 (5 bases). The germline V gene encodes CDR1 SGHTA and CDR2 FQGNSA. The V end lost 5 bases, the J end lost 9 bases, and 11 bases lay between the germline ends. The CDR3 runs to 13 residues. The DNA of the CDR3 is TGTGCCAGCAGCAGGGGTGGTGGTTCACCCCTCCACTTT. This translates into CASSRGGGSPLHF.

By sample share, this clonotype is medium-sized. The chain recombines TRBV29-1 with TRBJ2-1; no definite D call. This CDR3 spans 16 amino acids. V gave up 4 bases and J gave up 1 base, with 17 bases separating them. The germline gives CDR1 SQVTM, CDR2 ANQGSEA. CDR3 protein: CSVVNPPRESYNEQFF. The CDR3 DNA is TGCAGCGTTGTAAACCCCCCTAGGGAATCCTACAATGAGCAGTTCTTC.

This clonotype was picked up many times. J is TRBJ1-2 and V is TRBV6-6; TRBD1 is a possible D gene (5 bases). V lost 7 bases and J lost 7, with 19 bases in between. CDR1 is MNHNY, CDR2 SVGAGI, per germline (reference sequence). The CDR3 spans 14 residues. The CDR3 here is CASNLGFRVAGYTF. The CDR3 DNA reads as TGTGCCAGCAACCTTGGGTTCAGGGTCGCTGGCTACACCTTC.

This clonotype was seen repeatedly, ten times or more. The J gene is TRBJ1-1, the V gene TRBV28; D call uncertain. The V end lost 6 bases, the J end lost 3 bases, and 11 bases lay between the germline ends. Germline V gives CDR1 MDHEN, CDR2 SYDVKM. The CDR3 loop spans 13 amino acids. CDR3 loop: CASSTNFDTEAFF. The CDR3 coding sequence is TGTGCCAGCAGCACCAACTTCGACACTGAAGCTTTCTTT.

In nucleotides, the CDR3 is TGTGCCAGCAGTTACAGGGTCAATCAGCCCCAGCATTTT. Translated: CASSYRVNQPQHF. This sequence joins TRBV6-2 or TRBV6-3 and TRBJ1-5; D remains ambiguous. This CDR3 comprises 13 residues. Per the germline V gene, CDR1 is MNHEY and CDR2 is SVGEGT. V was trimmed by 2 bases and J by 3 bases, leaving 5 bases between them.

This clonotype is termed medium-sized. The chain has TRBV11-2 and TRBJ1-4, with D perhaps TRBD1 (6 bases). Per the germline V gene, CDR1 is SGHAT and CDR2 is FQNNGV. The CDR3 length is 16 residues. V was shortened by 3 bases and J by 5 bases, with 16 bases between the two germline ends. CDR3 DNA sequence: TGTGCCAGCAGCTTCGTGGGGACACAGCAGAATGAAAAACTGTTTTTT. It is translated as CASSFVGTQQNEKLFF. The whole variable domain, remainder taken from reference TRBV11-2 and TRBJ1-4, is EAGVAQSPRYKIIEKRQSVAFWCNPISGHATLYWYQQILGQGPKLLIQFQNNGVVDDSQLPKDRFSAERLKGVDSTLKIQPAKLEDSAVYLCASSFVGTQQNEKLFFGSGTQLSVL.

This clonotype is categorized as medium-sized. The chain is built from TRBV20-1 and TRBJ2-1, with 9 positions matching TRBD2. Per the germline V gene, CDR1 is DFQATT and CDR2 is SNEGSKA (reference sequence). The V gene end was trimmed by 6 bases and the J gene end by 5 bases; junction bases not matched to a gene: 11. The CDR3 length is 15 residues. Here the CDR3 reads CSATDLAGIDNEQFF. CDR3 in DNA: TGCAGTGCAACCGATCTAGCGGGGATCGACAATGAGCAGTTCTTC.

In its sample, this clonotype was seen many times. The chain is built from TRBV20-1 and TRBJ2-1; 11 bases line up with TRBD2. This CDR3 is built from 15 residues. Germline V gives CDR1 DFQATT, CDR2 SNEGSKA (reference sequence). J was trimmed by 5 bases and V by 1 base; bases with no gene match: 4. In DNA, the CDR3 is TGCAGTGCTAGAGCCAGACTAGCGGGAAACAATGAGCAGTTCTTC. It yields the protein CSARARLAGNNEQFF.

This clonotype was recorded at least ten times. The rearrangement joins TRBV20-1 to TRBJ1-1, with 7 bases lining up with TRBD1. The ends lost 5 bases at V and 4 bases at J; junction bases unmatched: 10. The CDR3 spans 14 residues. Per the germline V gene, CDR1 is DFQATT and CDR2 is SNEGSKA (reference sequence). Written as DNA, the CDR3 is TGCAGTGCTCCTAAGACAGGGTTCGGCACTGAAGCTTTCTTT. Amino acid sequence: CSAPKTGFGTEAFF.

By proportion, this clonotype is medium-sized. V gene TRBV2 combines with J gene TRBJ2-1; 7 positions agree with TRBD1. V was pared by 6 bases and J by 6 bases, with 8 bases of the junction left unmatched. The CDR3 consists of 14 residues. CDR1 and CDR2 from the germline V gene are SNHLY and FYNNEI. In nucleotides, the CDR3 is TGTGCCAGCAGGGAACCGACAGGGTCCAATGAGCAGTTCTTC. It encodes CASREPTGSNEQFF.

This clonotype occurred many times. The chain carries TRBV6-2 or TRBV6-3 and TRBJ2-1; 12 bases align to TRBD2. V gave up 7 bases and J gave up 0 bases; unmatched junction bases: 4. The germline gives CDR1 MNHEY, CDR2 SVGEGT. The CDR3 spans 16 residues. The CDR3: CASIGLAGSSYNEQFF. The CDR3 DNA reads TGTGCCAGCATCGGACTAGCGGGAAGCTCCTACAATGAGCAGTTCTTC.

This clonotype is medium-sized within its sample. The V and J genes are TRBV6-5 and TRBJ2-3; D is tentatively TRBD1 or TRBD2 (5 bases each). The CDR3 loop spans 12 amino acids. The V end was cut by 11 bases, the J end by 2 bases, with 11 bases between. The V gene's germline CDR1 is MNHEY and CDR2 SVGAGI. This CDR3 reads CAGGRPTDTQYF. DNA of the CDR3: TGTGCCGGGGGTAGACCCACAGATACGCAGTATTTT.

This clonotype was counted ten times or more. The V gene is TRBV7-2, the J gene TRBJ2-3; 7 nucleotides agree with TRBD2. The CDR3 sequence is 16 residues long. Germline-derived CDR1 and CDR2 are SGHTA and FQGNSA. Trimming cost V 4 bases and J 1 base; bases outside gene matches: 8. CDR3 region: CASSSVLGGGTDTQYF. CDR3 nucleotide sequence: TGTGCCAGCAGCTCAGTATTGGGGGGGGGCACAGATACGCAGTATTTT.

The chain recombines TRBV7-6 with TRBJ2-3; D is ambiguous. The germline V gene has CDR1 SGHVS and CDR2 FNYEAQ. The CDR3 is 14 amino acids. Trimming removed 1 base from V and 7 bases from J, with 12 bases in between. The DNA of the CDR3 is TGTGCCAGCAGCTTAGAAAGGGCTTACCATACGCAGTATTTT. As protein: CASSLERAYHTQYF.

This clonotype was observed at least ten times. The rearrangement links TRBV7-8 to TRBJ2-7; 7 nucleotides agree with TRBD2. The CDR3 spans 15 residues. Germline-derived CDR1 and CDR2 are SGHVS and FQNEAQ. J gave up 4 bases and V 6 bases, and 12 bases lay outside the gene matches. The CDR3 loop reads CASRPLAVRVYEQYF. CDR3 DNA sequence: TGTGCCAGCAGACCCCTAGCGGTTCGGGTTTACGAGCAGTACTTC. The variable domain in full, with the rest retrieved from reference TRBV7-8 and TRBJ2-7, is GAGVSQSPRYKVAKRGQDVALRCDPISGHVSLFWYQQALGQGPEFLTYFQNEAQLDKSGLPSDRFFAERPEGSVSTLKIQRTQQEDSAVYLCASRPLAVRVYEQYFGPGTRLTVT.

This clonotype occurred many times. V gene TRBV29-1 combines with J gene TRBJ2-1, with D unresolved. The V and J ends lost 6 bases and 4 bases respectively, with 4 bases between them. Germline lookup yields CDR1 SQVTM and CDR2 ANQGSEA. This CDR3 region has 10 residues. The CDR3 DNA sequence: TGCAGCGTCGGATACAATGAGCAGTTCTTC. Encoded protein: CSVGYNEQFF.

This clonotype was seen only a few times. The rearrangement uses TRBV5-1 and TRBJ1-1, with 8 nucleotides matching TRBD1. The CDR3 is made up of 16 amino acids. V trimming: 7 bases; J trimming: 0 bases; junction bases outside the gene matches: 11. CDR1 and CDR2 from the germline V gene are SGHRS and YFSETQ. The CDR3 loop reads CASGDDRGLMNTEAFF. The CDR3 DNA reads TGCGCCAGCGGAGACGACAGGGGACTCATGAACACTGAAGCTTTCTTT. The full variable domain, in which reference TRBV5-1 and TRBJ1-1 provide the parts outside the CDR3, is KAGVTQTPRYLIKTRGQQVTLSCSPISGHRSVSWYQQTPGQGLQFLFEYFSETQRNKGNFPGRFSGRQFSNSRSEMNVSTLELGDSALYLCASGDDRGLMNTEAFFGQGTRLTVV.

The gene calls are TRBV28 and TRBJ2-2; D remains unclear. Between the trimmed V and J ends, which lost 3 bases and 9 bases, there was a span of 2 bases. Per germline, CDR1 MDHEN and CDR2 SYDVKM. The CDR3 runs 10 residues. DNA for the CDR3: TGTGCCAGCAGTTTCCGGGAGCTGTTTTTT. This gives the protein CASSFRELFF.